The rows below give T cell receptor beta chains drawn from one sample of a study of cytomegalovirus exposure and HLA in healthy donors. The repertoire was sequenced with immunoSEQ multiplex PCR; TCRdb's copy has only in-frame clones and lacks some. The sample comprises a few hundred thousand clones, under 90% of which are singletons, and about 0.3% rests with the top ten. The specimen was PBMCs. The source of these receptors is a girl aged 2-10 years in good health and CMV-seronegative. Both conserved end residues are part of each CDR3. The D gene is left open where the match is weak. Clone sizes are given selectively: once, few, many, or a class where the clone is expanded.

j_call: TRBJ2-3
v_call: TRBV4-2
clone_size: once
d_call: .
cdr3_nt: TGTGCCAGCAGCCAACTAAGGGGTCTAGGGGTACGGACAGATACGCAGTATTTT
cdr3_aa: CASSQLRGLGVRTDTQYF

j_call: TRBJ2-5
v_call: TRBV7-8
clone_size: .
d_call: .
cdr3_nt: TGTGCCAGCAGCTTGCTAGTTGGTGCCGAGCGGAGGGCCCAAGAGACCCAGTACTTC
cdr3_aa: CASSLLVGAERRAQETQYF

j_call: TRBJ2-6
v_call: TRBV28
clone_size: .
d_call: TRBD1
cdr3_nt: TGTGCCAGCAGCTCTGTCTTGGGCCAGGGGGCGGGTGGGGCCAACGTCCTGACTTTC
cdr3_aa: CASSSVLGQGAGGANVLTF

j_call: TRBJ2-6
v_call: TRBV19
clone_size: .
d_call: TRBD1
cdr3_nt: TGTGCCAGTAGTAGACAGGGGGCTGGGGCCAACGTCCTGACTTTC
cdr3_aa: CASSRQGAGANVLTF

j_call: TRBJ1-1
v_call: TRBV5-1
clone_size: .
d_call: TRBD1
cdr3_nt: TGCGCCAGCAGCTCAGGACAGGTCCTTACTGAAGCTTTCTTT
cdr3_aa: CASSSGQVLTEAFF

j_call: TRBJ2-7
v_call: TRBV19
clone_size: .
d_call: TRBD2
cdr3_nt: TGTGCCAGTAAACGAACTAGCGGGGGTCTGGTCGACGAGCAGTACTTC
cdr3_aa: CASKRTSGGLVDEQYF

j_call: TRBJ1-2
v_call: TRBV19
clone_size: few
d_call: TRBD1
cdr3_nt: TGTGCCAGTAATCGGCCCGGGACAGCGCGACGCGGCTACACCTTC
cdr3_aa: CASNRPGTARRGYTF

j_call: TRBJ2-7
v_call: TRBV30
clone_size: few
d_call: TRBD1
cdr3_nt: TGTGCCTGGAGCCATACTCCTCCCGGGACAGGGAACGAGCAGTACTTC
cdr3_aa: CAWSHTPPGTGNEQYF

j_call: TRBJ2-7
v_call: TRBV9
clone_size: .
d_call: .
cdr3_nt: TGTGCCAGCAGCGCGGAACCCGGGAACTCCTACGAGCAGTACTTC
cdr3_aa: CASSAEPGNSYEQYF

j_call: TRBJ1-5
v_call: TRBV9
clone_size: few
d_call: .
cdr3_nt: TGTGCCAGCAGCGTTGAGGACAGCCTTAATCAGCCCCAGCATTTT
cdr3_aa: CASSVEDSLNQPQHF

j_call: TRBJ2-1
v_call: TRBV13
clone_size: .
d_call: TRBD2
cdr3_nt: TGTGCCAGCAGGGCCCTAGCGGGGGGGGGTGAGCAGTTCTTC
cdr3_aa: CASRALAGGGEQFF

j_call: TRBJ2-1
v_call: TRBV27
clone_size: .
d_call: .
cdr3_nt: TGTGCCAGCAGTTTACAGGGGAAGGCCTACAATGAGCAGTTCTTC
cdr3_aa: CASSLQGKAYNEQFF

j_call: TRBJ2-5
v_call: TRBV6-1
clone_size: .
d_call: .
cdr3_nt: TGTGCCAGCAGGAGACTTATGCAAGAGACCCAGTACTTC
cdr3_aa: CASRRLMQETQYF

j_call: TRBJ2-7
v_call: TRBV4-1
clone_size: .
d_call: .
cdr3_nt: TGCGCCAGCAGCCACCTTAGGGACACCACCTACGAGCAGTACTTC
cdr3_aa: CASSHLRDTTYEQYF

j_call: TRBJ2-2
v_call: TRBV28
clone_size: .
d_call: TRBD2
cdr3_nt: TGTGCCAGCACTACTAGCGGGGGGGCTCACGGGGAGCTGTTTTTT
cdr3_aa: CASTTSGGAHGELFF

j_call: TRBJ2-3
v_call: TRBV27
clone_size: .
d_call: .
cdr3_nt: TGTGCCAGCAGTCCCCCCCTAGGAACGCAGTATTTT
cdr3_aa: CASSPPLGTQYF

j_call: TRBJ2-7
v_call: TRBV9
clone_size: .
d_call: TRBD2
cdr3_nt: TGTGCCAGCAGCGTAGTCGGCGGGAGAGGATCCTACGAGCAGTACTTC
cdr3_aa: CASSVVGGRGSYEQYF

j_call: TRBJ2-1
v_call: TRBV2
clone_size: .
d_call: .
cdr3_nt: TGTGCCAGCAGTCCGTCGTTGAGGGTAACAATCTACAATGAGCAGTTCTTC
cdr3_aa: CASSPSLRVTIYNEQFF

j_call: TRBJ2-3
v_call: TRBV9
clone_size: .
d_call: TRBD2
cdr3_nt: TGTGCCAGCAGCGGGGGGGGAGACGGGGAGACGCAGTATTTT
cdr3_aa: CASSGGGDGETQYF

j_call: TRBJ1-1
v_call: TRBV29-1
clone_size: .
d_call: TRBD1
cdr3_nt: TGCAGCGTTGAAGGACAGGGGGCGCTTGGCACATTT
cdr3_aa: CSVEGQGALGTF

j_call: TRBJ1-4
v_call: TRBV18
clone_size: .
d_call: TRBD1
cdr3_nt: TGTGCCAGCTCACCGGGGACAGGGATGGAAAAACTGTTTTTT
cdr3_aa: CASSPGTGMEKLFF

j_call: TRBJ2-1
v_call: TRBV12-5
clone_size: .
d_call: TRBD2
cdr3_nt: TGTGCTAGTGGTTTGGTCCGGGGGACTAGCGTCCGCTCCTACAATGAGCAGTTCTTC
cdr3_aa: CASGLVRGTSVRSYNEQFF

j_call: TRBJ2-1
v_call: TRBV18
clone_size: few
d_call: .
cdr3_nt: TGTGCCAGCTCACCTCCGGGAGACAGTGGGAAGGGTTACAATGAGCAGTTCTTC
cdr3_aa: CASSPPGDSGKGYNEQFF

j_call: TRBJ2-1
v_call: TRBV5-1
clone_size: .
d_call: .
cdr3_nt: TGCGCCAGCAGCGGCGGCAATGAGCAGTTCTTC
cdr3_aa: CASSGGNEQFF

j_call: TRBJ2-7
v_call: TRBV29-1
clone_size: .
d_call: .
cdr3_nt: TGCAGCGTAGCTTTTAGCGGTTTCTCCTACGAGCAGTACTTC
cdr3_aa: CSVAFSGFSYEQYF

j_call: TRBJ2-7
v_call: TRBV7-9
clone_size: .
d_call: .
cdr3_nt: TGTGCCAGCAGCCCCCCCCTGGGGCTCGCTGGGGAGCAGTACTTC
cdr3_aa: CASSPPLGLAGEQYF

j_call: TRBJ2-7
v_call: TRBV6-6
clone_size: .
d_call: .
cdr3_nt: TGTGCCAGCATCGAAAGGGGGTCCTCCTACGAGCAGTACTTC
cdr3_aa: CASIERGSSYEQYF

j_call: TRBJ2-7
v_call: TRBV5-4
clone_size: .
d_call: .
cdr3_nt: TGTGCCAGCAGCTTGCCTAAGAGCTCCTCCTACGAGCAGTACTTC
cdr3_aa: CASSLPKSSSYEQYF

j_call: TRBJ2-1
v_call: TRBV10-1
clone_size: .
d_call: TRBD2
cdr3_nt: TGCGCCAGCAATAGCGGGAGGGCGGGTGAGCAGTTCTTC
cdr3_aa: CASNSGRAGEQFF

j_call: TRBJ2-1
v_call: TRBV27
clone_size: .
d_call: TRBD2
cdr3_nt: TGTGCCAGCAGTCCGACTCAAAGCGGGGGGGCCCATGAGCAGTTCTTC
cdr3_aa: CASSPTQSGGAHEQFF